This record looks at one TCR beta chain sequence and its context. The table came from immunoSEQ multiplex PCR; TCRdb's copy has only in-frame clones and leaves some out. The top ten clones hold 5.2% of a sample with 35,000 to 45,000 clones, 70% to 90% of them seen once. This specimen belongs to a study of blood T cell repertoires in COVID-19. Study details: Acute and convalescent COVID-19 samples came from the United States, Italy and Spain. From T cells, B-cell-depleted T cells, or PBMCs came the material, which was cDNA or gDNA.

The CDR3 is 13 amino acids. From germline, CDR1 is WNHNN and CDR2 SYGVQD (reference sequence). Trimming cost V 0 bases and J 12 bases, with 12 bases left between them. The receptor was derived from a man aged 35 to 55 with active COVID-19. This chain links TRBV10-1 with TRBJ2-1; possible D gene TRBD1, 6 bases. The sample was peripheral blood. The chain's CDR3 is CASSESRGMWQFF. The CDR3, as DNA: TGCGCCAGCAGTGAGTCAAGGGGGATGTGGCAGTTCTTC.